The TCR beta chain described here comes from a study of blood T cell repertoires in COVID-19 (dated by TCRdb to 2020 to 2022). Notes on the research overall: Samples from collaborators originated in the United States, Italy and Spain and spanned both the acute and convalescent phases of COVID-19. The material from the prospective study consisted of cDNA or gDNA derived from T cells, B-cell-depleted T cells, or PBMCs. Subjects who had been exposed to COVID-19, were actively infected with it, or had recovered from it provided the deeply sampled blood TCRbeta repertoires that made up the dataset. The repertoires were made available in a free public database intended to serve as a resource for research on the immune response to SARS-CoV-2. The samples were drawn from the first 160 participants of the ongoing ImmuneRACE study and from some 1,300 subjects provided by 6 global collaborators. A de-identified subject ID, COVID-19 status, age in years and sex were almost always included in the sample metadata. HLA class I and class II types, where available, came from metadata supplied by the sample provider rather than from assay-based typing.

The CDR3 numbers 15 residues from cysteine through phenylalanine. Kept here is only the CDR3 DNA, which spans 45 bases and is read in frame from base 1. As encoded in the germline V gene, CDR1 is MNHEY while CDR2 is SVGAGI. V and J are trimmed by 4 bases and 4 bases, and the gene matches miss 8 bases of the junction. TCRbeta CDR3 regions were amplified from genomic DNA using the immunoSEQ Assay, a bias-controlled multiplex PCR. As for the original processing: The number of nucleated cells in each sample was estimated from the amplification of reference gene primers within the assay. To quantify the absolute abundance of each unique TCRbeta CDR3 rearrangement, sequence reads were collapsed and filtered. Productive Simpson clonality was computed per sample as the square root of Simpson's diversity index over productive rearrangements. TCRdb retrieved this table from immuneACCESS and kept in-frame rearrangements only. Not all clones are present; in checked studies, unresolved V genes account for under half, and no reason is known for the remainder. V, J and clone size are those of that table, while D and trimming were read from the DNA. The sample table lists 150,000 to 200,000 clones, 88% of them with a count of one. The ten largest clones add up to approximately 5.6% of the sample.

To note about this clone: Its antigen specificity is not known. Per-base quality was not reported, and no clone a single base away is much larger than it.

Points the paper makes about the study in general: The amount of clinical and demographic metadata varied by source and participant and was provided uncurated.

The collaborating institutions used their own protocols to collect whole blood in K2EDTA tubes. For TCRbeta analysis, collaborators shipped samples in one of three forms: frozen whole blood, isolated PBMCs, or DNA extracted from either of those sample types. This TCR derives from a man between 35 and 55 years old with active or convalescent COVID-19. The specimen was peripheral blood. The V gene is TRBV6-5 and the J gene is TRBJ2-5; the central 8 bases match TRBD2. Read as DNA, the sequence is TGTGCCAGCAGTTTAGGGACTAGTGGGGGAGAGACCCAGTACTTC. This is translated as CASSLGTSGGETQYF.